This TCR beta chain appears in the sequencing data of a study of T cells in Graves' hyperthyroidism and ophthalmopathy. Notes on the study in general: Most thyroid clonotypes with frequency above 0.001 were detected in blood.

Uncontrolled infections, other autoimmune diseases, pregnancy or lactation led to exclusion of patients. Regions amplified from RNA transcripts were the TCR beta CDR3 regions. First-round RT-PCR targeting the TCR CDR3 was performed with the HTBI primer set. In TCRdb, the multiplex PCR reads were re-called with MiXCR into one record per CDR3 protein. The profile covers about 410,000 distinct CDR3 sequences, with roughly 15% appearing a single time and about 13% taken by the ten largest. V shed 6 bases and J 5 bases; nucleotides not matched to a gene: 3. Looked up from germline, CDR1 is MNHNS and CDR2 is SASEGT. This CDR3 contains 13 residues. The sample holds many counts of this clonotype. The antigen remains undetermined.

This receptor was identified in a man aged 18-30 years with Graves' ophthalmopathy. The V call is TRBV6-1, the J call TRBJ1-1; 10 bases align to TRBD1. Specimen: blood. The CDR3 here is CASRRTGGTEAFF. DNA of the CDR3: TGTGCCAGCAGAAGGACAGGGGGGACTGAAGCTTTCTTT.